The 5 T cell receptor beta chains listed next were all sequenced from one sample in a study of blood T cell repertoires in COVID-19. Here immunoSEQ multiplex PCR was the method, and the copy in TCRdb shows in-frame clones only, minus some. The data show under 95,000 clones, with roughly 88% seen just once and roughly 30% held by the top ten. The sequenced sample was peripheral blood. These TCRs come from a woman older than 75 with active or convalescent COVID-19.

The genes are TRBV7-3 and TRBJ1-1; D is unresolved. The CDR3 consists of 13 residues. Germline V gene lookup returns CDR1 SGHTA and CDR2 FQGTGA. Trimming took off 6 bases at V and 1 base at J, with 9 bases between the two ends. CDR3 residues: CASRSERNTEAFF. The CDR3 DNA is TGTGCCAGCAGGTCCGAGCGGAACACTGAAGCTTTCTTT.

This clone was observed a few times. J is TRBJ1-2 and V is TRBV3-1 (or the pseudogene TRBV3-2); TRBD1 aligns across 7 bases. Germline-derived CDR1 and CDR2 are LGHDT and YNNKEL (reference sequence). The V gene end was trimmed by 1 base and the J gene end by 1 base; junction bases not matched to a gene: 6. The CDR3 length is 16 residues. The CDR3 sequence: CASSQGQGQVNYGYTF. The CDR3 DNA reads TGTGCCAGCAGCCAAGGACAGGGCCAGGTTAACTATGGCTACACCTTC.

The rearrangement uses TRBV24-1 and TRBJ2-2; D uncertain. The germline V and J ends were trimmed by 9 bases and 7 bases, with 8 bases remaining between them. Germline CDR1 and CDR2: KGHDR and SFDVKD. CDR3 length equals 11 residues. In DNA form, the CDR3 reads TGTGCCACCCCCTTTTACGGGGAGCTGTTTTTT. Its protein is CATPFYGELFF.

This chain joins TRBV5-1 and TRBJ2-5, with 9 nucleotides matching TRBD2. V trimming: 0 bases; J trimming: 7 bases; junction bases outside the gene matches: 4. Germline assignment: CDR1 SGHRS and CDR2 YFSETQ. This CDR3 spans 14 amino acids. In DNA form, the CDR3 reads TGCGCCAGCAGCTTGGATAGCGGGGGAGGGACCCAGTACTTC. Protein product: CASSLDSGGGTQYF.

This clone was seen a single time. This chain connects TRBV19 to TRBJ1-5; D gene ambiguous. Trimming took 6 bases from V and 11 from J, leaving 23 bases between them. Per the germline V gene, CDR1 is LNHDA and CDR2 is SQIVND (reference sequence). The CDR3 has 15 residues. The CDR3 loop is CASSYFTNNPAAQHF. Here the CDR3 DNA reads TGTGCCAGTAGCTATTTCACGAATAATCCCGCGGCCCAGCATTTT.